This TCR beta chain was sequenced during a study of vaccination and CD4 T cells after COVID-19. Germline V CDR1 and CDR2: DFQATT, SNEGSKA (reference sequence). CDR3 length: 14 residues. V trimming: 1 base; J trimming: 5 bases; junction bases outside the gene matches: 5. Time point here: late sampling 161 to 241 days after vaccination in three convalescent patients. Indicated treatment: approximately nine-day PBMC culture with coronavirus spike peptide pools or control peptides (ViraFEST assay). This clonotype was seen a handful of times. Its cognate antigen is unknown. The Oncomine TCR Beta short-read assay was what sequenced the DNA obtained from cultured CD4+ T cells. MiXCR, applied by TCRdb to the PCR reads, yields one record per CDR3 protein. This sample carries around 25,000 distinct CDR3 sequences, around 30% of them seen once, and the ten largest clones take approximately 3%.

This receptor was identified in a human donor who had recovered from COVID-19. Specimen: CD4+ T cells from blood, cultured in vitro, collected about 7 months after SARS-CoV-2 vaccination. The genes are TRBV20-1 and TRBJ2-1, with 7 bases that match TRBD2. In nucleotides, the CDR3 is TGCAGTGCTAGAGCAGCGGGACTTAACAATGAGCAGTTCTTC. Its translation is CSARAAGLNNEQFF.